This T cell receptor (beta chain) was identified in a study of shared clonotypes between healthy human individuals. A remark on this clone: The antigen is undetermined. Other DNA sequences of this sample code for an identical CDR3.

General study findings and limits: Naive subsets generally had larger estimated richness than memory subsets. Donors were few, which limited the genetic and exposure-history diversity represented.

Deep-level settings were used for running the assay. Sequencing used immunoSEQ multiplex PCR; TCRdb keeps in-frame clones, though not all of them. This table holds 2,100,000 or so clones, 90% to 96% found once. All donors were healthy HIV-negative adults lacking recent acute infections or vaccinations. V was cut by 6 bases and J by 4 bases, with 9 bases left in between. The V gene's germline CDR1 is SNHLY and CDR2 FYNNEI. There are 13 residues in the CDR3. Material for sequencing was naive CD4+ T cells sorted from blood. As to subset: CD45RA+ positively selected. The rearrangement uses TRBV2 and TRBJ2-2; D call uncertain. This clonotype was obtained from a man aged 18 to 35 in good health. This CDR3 is CASRVQSTGELFF. The CDR3 DNA sequence: TGTGCCAGCAGAGTACAAAGCACCGGGGAGCTGTTTTTT.